The next 31 T cell receptor beta chains were all read from a single sample in a study of blood T cell repertoires in COVID-19. Data came from immunoSEQ multiplex PCR; TCRdb stores just in-frame clones and leaves some out. The data show under 35,000 clones, 88% seen once. Input material: peripheral blood. The receptors come from a human donor with active COVID-19. The donor label of this sample is uncertain.

V and J are TRBV5-1 and TRBJ1-3; possibly TRBD1 for D (6 bases). The CDR3 runs to 15 residues. Germline-derived CDR1 and CDR2 are SGHRS and YFSETQ. The V gene lost 5 bases and the J gene lost 6 bases, with 18 bases spanning the gap. The CDR3 coding sequence is TGCGCCAGCAGGAACACAGGGACGTCCACAAACACCATATATTTT. This sequence encodes CASRNTGTSTNTIYF.

The V gene is TRBV7-2, the J gene TRBJ1-2; no clear D. V was clipped by 1 base and J by 6 bases, with 9 bases between them. Germline V gene sequence: CDR1 SGHTA, CDR2 FQGNSA. The CDR3 covers 13 residues. The CDR3: CASSLVTSNGYTF. The CDR3 nucleotides are TGTGCCAGCAGCTTAGTAACCAGTAATGGCTACACCTTC.

The rearrangement links TRBV27 to TRBJ1-5, with TRBD1 matching over 8 bases. Germline V lookup: CDR1 MNHEY, CDR2 SMNVEV (reference sequence). The ends lost 3 bases at V and 6 bases at J; junction bases unmatched: 7. This CDR3 comprises 15 residues. CDR3 in DNA: TGTGCCAGCAGTTTTGTCCAGGGGGCATCTCAGCCCCAGCATTTT. This codes for CASSFVQGASQPQHF.

V and J are TRBV3-1 (or the pseudogene TRBV3-2) and TRBJ1-1, with D perhaps TRBD1 (6 bases). Trimming stripped 1 base from V and 5 bases from J, with 17 bases between. This CDR3 is built from 16 residues. Germline CDR1 is LGHDT and CDR2 is YNNKEL (reference sequence). For the CDR3, the DNA is TGTGCCAGCAGCCAAGGAATGGACAGCGGCGGAACTGAAGCTTTCTTT. Translation gives CASSQGMDSGGTEAFF.

The CDR3 here is CASSLGQGALENIQYF. Written as DNA, the CDR3 is TGTGCCAGCAGCCTGGGACAGGGTGCGTTAGAAAACATTCAGTACTTC. The chain combines TRBV2 with TRBJ2-4, with 9 nucleotides matching TRBD1. This CDR3 contains 16 residues. V trimming: 6 bases; J trimming: 5 bases; junction bases outside the gene matches: 11. The germline gives CDR1 SNHLY, CDR2 FYNNEI. Filled out from reference TRBV2 and TRBJ2-4, the complete variable domain reads EPEVTQTPSHQVTQMGQEVILRCVPISNHLYFYWYRQILGQKVEFLVSFYNNEISEKSEIFDDQFSVERPDGSNFTLKIRSTKLEDSAMYFCASSLGQGALENIQYFGAGTRLSVL.

This rearrangement joins TRBV21-1 to TRBJ2-5; the table assigns TRBD1, which was not confirmed against the DNA. TRBV21-1 is a listed pseudogene. The CDR3 spans 13 residues. This chain's CDR3 is CARNLRVCETQYF. Written as DNA, the CDR3 is TGTGCCAGAAACCTCAGGGTATGCGAGACCCAGTACTTC.

V and J are TRBV5-1 and TRBJ2-7, with 13 positions matching TRBD2. Trimming took 0 bases from V and 11 from J; bases not matched to a gene: 5. The CDR3 runs to 14 residues. Germline CDR1 and CDR2: SGHRS and YFSETQ. The CDR3 protein is CASSLGLAGGRKYF. CDR3 nucleotides: TGCGCCAGCAGCTTGGGACTAGCGGGGGGCAGAAAGTACTTC.

V and J are TRBV19 and TRBJ1-2; 12 bases align to TRBD1. CDR1 and CDR2 (germline): LNHDA, SQIVND (reference sequence). Germline trimming cut 6 bases from V and 4 bases from J; bases unmatched to any gene: 12. This CDR3 has 17 amino acids. The CDR3 spells CASRVTVGTGGTYGYTF. In DNA, the CDR3 is TGTGCCAGTAGAGTAACCGTCGGGACAGGGGGCACCTATGGCTACACCTTC.

The chain recombines TRBV5-5 with TRBJ2-3; 10 bases are shared with TRBD2. The CDR3 loop spans 15 amino acids. Germline V lookup: CDR1 SGHKS, CDR2 YYEKEE (reference sequence). The junction had 8 bases not matched to a gene; V was cut back by 6 bases and J by 4 bases. CDR3 DNA sequence: TGTGCCAGCACCGAGAGCGGGGGGGCTTCAGATACGCAGTATTTT. It codes for CASTESGGASDTQYF.

The rearrangement uses TRBV4-3 and TRBJ1-6, with a possible D match to TRBD1 (5 bases). The CDR3 covers 16 residues. The germline gives CDR1 LGHNA, CDR2 YSLEER. V was shortened by 0 bases and J by 4 bases, with 10 bases between the two germline ends. The CDR3 loop reads CASSQDLTGYNSPLHF. DNA for the CDR3: TGCGCCAGCAGCCAAGATTTAACAGGATATAATTCACCCCTCCACTTT.

This rearrangement joins TRBV2 to TRBJ2-1, with 9 bases aligning to TRBD1. Germline CDR1 and CDR2: SNHLY and FYNNEI. The trim removed 9 bases at V and 3 bases at J, leaving 6 bases unmatched. The CDR3 is made up of 14 amino acids. The CDR3 loop reads CARTVGQGYNEQFF. The CDR3 region has the DNA TGTGCCAGGACGGTGGGACAGGGCTACAATGAGCAGTTCTTC.

This chain's CDR3 is CASSVGALDGTQYF. The CDR3 DNA is TGTGCCAGCAGCGTAGGCGCCCTCGATGGGACCCAGTACTTC. This chain connects TRBV9 to TRBJ2-5; unclear D gene. Germline V lookup: CDR1 SGDLS, CDR2 YYNGEE. The CDR3 length is 14 residues. Trimming shortened V by 0 bases and J by 7 bases, and 13 bases separated the two germline ends.

The chain carries TRBV7-2 and TRBJ2-3; 10 positions agree with TRBD2. Germline trimming cut 5 bases from V and 8 bases from J; bases unmatched to any gene: 16. The CDR3 totals 17 residues. Germline V gene data show CDR1 as SGHTA and CDR2 as FQGNSA. The CDR3 sequence is CASSPRDPAGGRGTQYF. Here the CDR3 DNA reads TGTGCCAGCAGCCCGAGGGATCCAGCGGGGGGGCGCGGTACGCAGTATTTT.

The chain couples TRBV6-5 to TRBJ1-6, with D possibly being TRBD1 (6 bases). CDR1 and CDR2 from the germline V gene are MNHEY and SVGAGI. V was trimmed by 4 bases and J by 10 bases, leaving 20 bases between them. The length of the CDR3 is 16 residues. The CDR3: CASSSPAGAKFSPLHF. The CDR3 nucleotides read TGTGCCAGCAGTTCCCCGGCAGGGGCCAAATTCTCACCCCTCCACTTT.

This clone has a single count. The chain links TRBV7-2 to TRBJ2-1, with 11 bases lining up with TRBD2. The CDR3 spans 15 residues. Germline V gene lookup returns CDR1 SGHTA and CDR2 FQGNSA. With 6 bases clipped from V and 5 bases from J, the junction kept 6 bases outside the gene matches. This chain's CDR3 is CASSNSGGGHNEQFF. CDR3 sequence (DNA): TGTGCCAGCAGTAATAGCGGGGGGGGACACAATGAGCAGTTCTTC.

The chain recombines TRBV18 with TRBJ2-5; 7 bases are a match to TRBD2. The germline V gene has CDR1 KGHSH and CDR2 LQKENI. Unmatched junction bases numbered 5, after V lost 6 bases and J lost 4 bases. The CDR3 is 13 residues long. CDR3 protein: CASSSGRAETQYF. DNA of the CDR3: TGTGCCAGCTCGTCAGGGAGGGCAGAGACCCAGTACTTC. Filled out from reference TRBV18 and TRBJ2-5, the complete variable domain reads NAGVMQNPRHLVRRRGQEARLRCSPMKGHSHVYWYRQLPEEGLKFMVYLQKENIIDESGMPKERFSAEFPKEGPSILRIQQVVRGDSAAYFCASSSGRAETQYFGPGTRLLVL.

The chain carries TRBV29-1 and TRBJ2-3, with D possibly matching TRBD1 (6 bases). Germline lookup yields CDR1 SQVTM and CDR2 ANQGSEA. The germline V and J ends were trimmed by 6 bases and 3 bases, with 25 bases remaining between them. The CDR3 consists of 17 residues. The CDR3 DNA reads TGCAGCGTCGAAATTCTCAGGGGTGCATTTAAGACAGATACGCAGTATTTT. This sequence encodes CSVEILRGAFKTDTQYF.

This chain links TRBV7-2 with TRBJ1-1; 8 bases are a match to TRBD1. The germline V gene has CDR1 SGHTA and CDR2 FQGNSA. This CDR3 contains 15 residues. V dropped 5 bases and J dropped 8; count of bases not matched to a gene: 13. The CDR3 coding sequence is TGTGCCAGCAGCCCTCAACCGGACAGGGCTGGAGAAGCTTTCTTT. It yields the protein CASSPQPDRAGEAFF.

The chain joins TRBV3-1 (or the pseudogene TRBV3-2) to TRBJ2-1; 8 bases align to TRBD2. The CDR3 contains 12 residues. Germline V gene lookup returns CDR1 LGHDT and CDR2 YNNKEL (reference sequence). V lost 4 bases, J lost 12 bases, and 5 bases stayed unmatched. The CDR3 reads CASSPPGGRQFF. The CDR3 DNA is TGTGCCAGCAGCCCGCCGGGGGGGCGGCAGTTCTTC.

The chain uses TRBV7-8 and TRBJ1-4; 7 nucleotides line up with TRBD1. The CDR3 loop spans 16 amino acids. V lost 5 bases to trimming and J lost 7 bases; unmatched junction nucleotides: 13. Germline V gives CDR1 SGHVS, CDR2 FQNEAQ. CDR3 sequence: CASSREGAGVREKLFF. The CDR3 region has the DNA TGTGCCAGCAGCCGTGAGGGGGCCGGGGTACGTGAAAAACTGTTTTTT.

The V call is TRBV2, the J call TRBJ1-3, with D perhaps TRBD1 (5 bases). Germline V gene data show CDR1 as SNHLY and CDR2 as FYNNEI. CDR3 length: 15 amino acids. V gave up 6 bases and J gave up 0 bases, with 12 bases separating them. This CDR3 reads CASRGGTHSGNTIYF. The CDR3 DNA follows: TGTGCCAGCAGGGGCGGGACTCACTCTGGAAACACCATATATTTT.

This chain uses TRBV19 with TRBJ2-5; D not resolved. V lost 8 bases, J lost 2 bases, and 15 bases lay in between. Per the germline V gene, CDR1 is LNHDA and CDR2 is SQIVND (reference sequence). The CDR3 consists of 14 residues. The CDR3 spells CASASGALQETQYF. Here the CDR3 DNA reads TGTGCCAGTGCCTCGGGTGCGCTGCAAGAGACCCAGTACTTC. The full variable domain, its missing parts supplied by reference TRBV19 and TRBJ2-5, is DGGITQSPKYLFRKEGQNVTLSCEQNLNHDAMYWYRQDPGQGLRLIYYSQIVNDFQKGDIAEGYSVSREKKESFPLTVTSAQKNPTAFYLCASASGALQETQYFGPGTRLLVL.

The V call is TRBV19, the J call TRBJ1-5, with 7 bases matching TRBD1. The V gene end was trimmed by 5 bases and the J gene end by 1 base; junction bases not matched to a gene: 8. The germline gives CDR1 LNHDA, CDR2 SQIVND (reference sequence). This CDR3 region has 16 residues. In nucleotides, the CDR3 is TGTGCCAGTAGTGCGAACAGGGGTTCGAGCAATCAGCCCCAGCATTTT. It specifies CASSANRGSSNQPQHF.

The genes are TRBV7-2 and TRBJ1-2; 7 positions match TRBD1. The junction had 6 bases not matched to a gene; V was cut back by 2 bases and J by 6 bases. This CDR3 has 14 amino acids. In germline, CDR1 is SGHTA, CDR2 FQGNSA. As DNA, the CDR3 is TGTGCCAGCAGCTTAAGGGGGCGACCAGATGGCTACACCTTC. Translating it yields CASSLRGRPDGYTF. The variable domain in full, completed from reference TRBV7-2 and TRBJ1-2, reads GAGVSQSPSNKVTEKGKDVELRCDPISGHTALYWYRQSLGQGLEFLIYFQGNSAPDKSGLPSDRFSAERTGGSVSTLTIQRTQQEDSAVYLCASSLRGRPDGYTFGSGTRLTVV.

This clone was found a few times. The V gene is TRBV5-4, the J gene TRBJ1-1; D is unclear. Germline V gives CDR1 SGHNT, CDR2 YYREEE (reference sequence). This CDR3 has 12 amino acids. Trimming stripped 4 bases from V and 1 base from J, with 5 bases between. The CDR3 protein is CASSEQNTEAFF. The CDR3 nucleotides read TGTGCCAGCAGCGAGCAGAACACTGAAGCTTTCTTT.

In DNA, the CDR3 is TGTGCCAGCTCACCAATAAGTATAACAGCGAACACCGGGGAGCTGTTTTTT. Translating it yields CASSPISITANTGELFF. The V call is TRBV18, the J call TRBJ2-2; D uncertain. In germline, CDR1 is KGHSH, CDR2 LQKENI. With 2 bases removed from V and 0 bases from J, the gap between germline ends came to 13 bases. The CDR3 is 17 residues long.

The chain carries TRBV7-9 and TRBJ2-5; 8 bases are shared with TRBD1. With 5 bases clipped from V and 3 bases from J, the junction kept 8 bases outside the gene matches. Germline V gene data show CDR1 as SEHNR and CDR2 as FQNEAQ (reference sequence). The CDR3 spans 15 residues. CDR3 amino acids: CASSDRTGWEETQYF. The CDR3 DNA is TGTGCCAGCAGCGACCGGACAGGGTGGGAAGAGACCCAGTACTTC.

V gene TRBV15 combines with J gene TRBJ1-2; possibly TRBD1 for D (6 bases). The CDR3 is 19 amino acids. Germline-derived CDR1 and CDR2 are LNHNV and YYDKDF (reference sequence). The ends were cut back, 1 base at V and 2 bases at J, with 23 bases in the middle. This chain's CDR3 is CATSRARRPPAGENYGYTF. In DNA, the CDR3 is TGTGCCACCAGCAGAGCCCGCCGACCTCCGGCAGGGGAAAACTATGGCTACACCTTC.

The V call is TRBV6-1, the J call TRBJ2-6, with TRBD1 as a possible D gene (6 bases). Germline V lookup: CDR1 MNHNS, CDR2 SASEGT. There are 22 residues in the CDR3. Trimming removed 2 bases from V and 2 bases from J, with 28 bases in between. CDR3 sequence reads: CASSERGHWGAKFVAGANVLTF. The CDR3 DNA reads as TGTGCCAGCAGTGAAAGGGGACATTGGGGTGCGAAGTTTGTAGCTGGGGCCAACGTCCTGACTTTC.

The chain couples TRBV24-1 to TRBJ2-3; TRBD1 is a possible D gene (6 bases). The V gene's germline CDR1 is KGHDR and CDR2 SFDVKD. With 4 bases removed from V and 4 bases from J, the gap between germline ends came to 14 bases. The CDR3 is made up of 15 amino acids. DNA of the CDR3: TGTGCCACCAGTGAAACAGGGATCCTCCCAGATACGCAGTATTTT. Translated: CATSETGILPDTQYF.

The rearrangement joins TRBV3-1 (or the pseudogene TRBV3-2) to TRBJ2-4, with a tentative D call TRBD2 (7 bases). The germline CDR1 and CDR2 sequences are LGHDT and YNNKEL (reference sequence). The germline V and J ends were trimmed by 2 bases and 7 bases, with 21 bases remaining between them. The CDR3 extends over 17 amino acids. CDR3 residues: CASSQRGGGVNGNIQYF. The DNA for the CDR3 is TGTGCCAGCAGCCAAAGGGGCGGGGGCGTGAATGGGAACATTCAGTACTTC.